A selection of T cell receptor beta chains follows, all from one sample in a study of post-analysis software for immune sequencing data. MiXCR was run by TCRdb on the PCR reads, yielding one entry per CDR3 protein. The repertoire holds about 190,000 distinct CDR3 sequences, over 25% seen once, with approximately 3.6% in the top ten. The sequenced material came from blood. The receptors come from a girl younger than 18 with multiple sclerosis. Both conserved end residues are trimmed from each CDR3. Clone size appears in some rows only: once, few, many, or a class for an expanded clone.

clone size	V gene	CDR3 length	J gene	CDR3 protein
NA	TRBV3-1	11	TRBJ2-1	ASCGTRNNEQF
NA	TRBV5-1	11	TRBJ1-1	ASSIGTGTEAF
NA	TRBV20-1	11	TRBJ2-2	SARDRVPGELF
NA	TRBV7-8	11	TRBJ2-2	ASSPEYPGELF
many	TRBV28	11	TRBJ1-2	ASSPPDRDGYT
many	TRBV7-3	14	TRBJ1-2	ASSLMGTGPNYGYT
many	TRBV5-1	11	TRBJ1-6	AVTGPYNSPLH
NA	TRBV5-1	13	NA	ASSVTSGSSYIQY
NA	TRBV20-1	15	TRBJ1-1	SARDPRGGTSDTEAF
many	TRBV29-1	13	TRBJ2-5	SVEDHVRPGETQY
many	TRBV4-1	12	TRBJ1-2	ASSQGARNYGYT
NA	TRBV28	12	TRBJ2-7	ASSLFGGGDEQY
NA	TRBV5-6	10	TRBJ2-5	ASEEGAGTQY
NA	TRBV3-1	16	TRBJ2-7	ASSQEGPTSGISYEQY
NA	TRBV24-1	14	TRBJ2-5	ATSEGSGGVYNGQY
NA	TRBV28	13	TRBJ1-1	ASSSPQGEGTEAF
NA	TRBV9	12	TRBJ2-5	ASSTPQEIETQY